Listed below are T cell receptor beta chains from one sample, sequenced in a study of T cells in localized non-small cell lung cancer. Here immunoSEQ multiplex PCR was the method, and the copy in TCRdb shows in-frame clones only, minus some. The data show tens of thousands of clones, with about nine tenths seen just once and roughly 20% held by the top ten. The sequencing here drew on peripheral blood, taken before any cancer treatment. All receptors derive from a man aged 40-75 years with stage I squamous cell lung carcinoma. The CDR3 runs from the conserved cysteine through the conserved F or W. A D gene is named only where the DNA matches it firmly. The size of a clone is reported for some rows only, either as once, few or many, or as a class for expanded clones.

cdr3_aa: CASKAVSMNTEAFF; cdr3_nt: TGTGCCAGCAAGGCAGTTTCCATGAACACTGAAGCTTTCTTT; clone_size: NA; j_call: TRBJ1-1; d_call: NA; v_call: TRBV9
cdr3_aa: CASRQGNQPQHF; cdr3_nt: TGTGCCAGCAGACAGGGTAATCAGCCCCAGCATTTT; clone_size: few; j_call: TRBJ1-5; d_call: NA; v_call: TRBV2
cdr3_aa: CAWISDSYEQYF; cdr3_nt: TGTGCCTGGATTTCAGATAGCTACGAGCAGTACTTC; clone_size: NA; j_call: TRBJ2-7; d_call: NA; v_call: TRBV30
cdr3_aa: CASSPYPPTDTEAFF; cdr3_nt: TGTGCCAGCAGTCCCTATCCCCCTACGGACACTGAAGCTTTCTTT; clone_size: NA; j_call: TRBJ1-1; d_call: NA; v_call: TRBV27
cdr3_aa: CASREGHTDTQYF; cdr3_nt: TGTGCCAGCAGGGAGGGCCACACAGATACGCAGTATTTT; clone_size: NA; j_call: TRBJ2-3; d_call: NA; v_call: TRBV27
cdr3_aa: CASSPRGGIEAFF; cdr3_nt: TGTGCCAGCAGTCCTAGGGGGGGTATCGAAGCTTTCTTT; clone_size: NA; j_call: TRBJ1-1; d_call: NA; v_call: TRBV7-3
cdr3_aa: CASSRGGSTDTQYF; cdr3_nt: TGTGCCAGTAGTAGGGGCGGAAGCACAGATACGCAGTATTTT; clone_size: NA; j_call: TRBJ2-3; d_call: NA; v_call: TRBV19
cdr3_aa: CASSLAARTDSSTDTQYF; cdr3_nt: TGCGCCAGCAGCTTGGCGGCAAGAACGGATTCTAGCACAGATACGCAGTATTTT; clone_size: NA; j_call: TRBJ2-3; d_call: NA; v_call: TRBV5-1
cdr3_aa: CASSPPRDMASNEQFF; cdr3_nt: TGTGCCAGCTCACCACCGAGGGATATGGCTTCCAATGAGCAGTTCTTC; clone_size: NA; j_call: TRBJ2-1; d_call: NA; v_call: TRBV18
cdr3_aa: CASSLVWGTEAFF; cdr3_nt: TGTGCCAGCAGCTTAGTATGGGGGACTGAAGCTTTCTTT; clone_size: NA; j_call: TRBJ1-1; d_call: NA; v_call: TRBV11-3
cdr3_aa: CASSVPGGGYTF; cdr3_nt: TGTGCCAGCAGCGTGCCCGGAGGGGGCTACACCTTC; clone_size: NA; j_call: TRBJ1-2; d_call: NA; v_call: TRBV9
cdr3_aa: CASNRDNGVNEQFF; cdr3_nt: TGTGCCAGCAACAGGGACAACGGGGTCAATGAGCAGTTCTTC; clone_size: NA; j_call: TRBJ2-1; d_call: NA; v_call: TRBV2
cdr3_aa: CASSQIRVTGELFF; cdr3_nt: TGTGCCAGCAGCCAGATCAGGGTAACCGGGGAGCTGTTTTTT; clone_size: NA; j_call: TRBJ2-2; d_call: NA; v_call: TRBV28
cdr3_aa: CASSIQGRNEQYF; cdr3_nt: TGTGCCAGCAGTATCCAGGGCCGAAACGAGCAGTACTTC; clone_size: NA; j_call: TRBJ2-7; d_call: NA; v_call: TRBV27
cdr3_aa: CASSLAFSQPQHF; cdr3_nt: TGTGCCAGCAGCTTGGCTTTCTCCCAGCCCCAGCATTTT; clone_size: NA; j_call: TRBJ1-5; d_call: NA; v_call: TRBV7-2
cdr3_aa: CASSIPGGPYYGYTF; cdr3_nt: TGTGCCAGCAGTATCCCAGGGGGCCCCTACTATGGCTACACCTTC; clone_size: NA; j_call: TRBJ1-2; d_call: TRBD1; v_call: TRBV5-5
cdr3_aa: CASSQDRLAGNLQETQYF; cdr3_nt: TGTGCCAGCAGCCAAGATAGACTAGCGGGGAACCTTCAAGAGACCCAGTACTTC; clone_size: once; j_call: TRBJ2-5; d_call: TRBD2; v_call: TRBV4-2
cdr3_aa: CASSEMDRVANTIYF; cdr3_nt: TGTGCCAGCAGTGAAATGGACAGGGTCGCAAACACCATATATTTT; clone_size: NA; j_call: TRBJ1-3; d_call: TRBD1; v_call: TRBV6-1
cdr3_aa: CASSESSYGYTF; cdr3_nt: TGTGCCAGCAGTGAAAGCAGCTATGGCTACACCTTC; clone_size: NA; j_call: TRBJ1-2; d_call: NA; v_call: TRBV6-1
cdr3_aa: CASSLTTSSYNSPLHF; cdr3_nt: TGCGCCAGCAGCCTGACGACGAGCTCCTATAATTCACCCCTCCACTTT; clone_size: NA; j_call: TRBJ1-6; d_call: NA; v_call: TRBV5-1
cdr3_aa: CASSASGDLANEQFF; cdr3_nt: TGTGCCAGCAGCGCTAGTGGCGATTTGGCCAATGAGCAGTTCTTC; clone_size: NA; j_call: TRBJ2-1; d_call: NA; v_call: TRBV9
cdr3_aa: CASSAPRNTIYF; cdr3_nt: TGTGCCAGCAGCGCCCCGAGAAACACCATATATTTT; clone_size: NA; j_call: TRBJ1-3; d_call: NA; v_call: TRBV9
cdr3_aa: CSVEDRIGNYGYTF; cdr3_nt: TGCAGCGTTGAAGATCGAATAGGGAACTATGGCTACACCTTC; clone_size: NA; j_call: TRBJ1-2; d_call: NA; v_call: TRBV29-1
cdr3_aa: CASSVEGVSGNTIYF; cdr3_nt: TGTGCCAGCAGCGTAGAGGGAGTCTCTGGAAACACCATATATTTT; clone_size: NA; j_call: TRBJ1-3; d_call: NA; v_call: TRBV9
cdr3_aa: CASALPNAGELFF; cdr3_nt: TGCGCCAGCGCCCTCCCGAACGCCGGGGAGCTGTTTTTT; clone_size: NA; j_call: TRBJ2-2; d_call: NA; v_call: TRBV5-1
cdr3_aa: CASGPGTAKNEKLFF; cdr3_nt: TGTGCTAGTGGTCCTGGGACAGCGAAAAATGAAAAACTGTTTTTT; clone_size: NA; j_call: TRBJ1-4; d_call: TRBD1; v_call: TRBV12-5
cdr3_aa: CASSPPGGTDTQYF; cdr3_nt: TGTGCCAGCAGCCCCCCCGGGGGCACAGATACGCAGTATTTT; clone_size: NA; j_call: TRBJ2-3; d_call: NA; v_call: TRBV5-5
cdr3_aa: CASIRDRDNSPLHF; cdr3_nt: TGTGCCAGCATACGGGACAGGGATAATTCACCCCTCCACTTT; clone_size: NA; j_call: TRBJ1-6; d_call: TRBD1; v_call: TRBV2
cdr3_aa: CASSLERGLVLDEQYF; cdr3_nt: TGCGCCAGCAGCTTGGAGAGGGGGCTGGTACTAGACGAGCAGTACTTC; clone_size: NA; j_call: TRBJ2-7; d_call: TRBD1; v_call: TRBV5-1
cdr3_aa: CASSLLQGSETQYF; cdr3_nt: TGTGCCAGCAGTCTACTCCAGGGGTCGGAGACCCAGTACTTC; clone_size: NA; j_call: TRBJ2-5; d_call: NA; v_call: TRBV2
cdr3_aa: CASSPRLGGQGIAGEQYF; cdr3_nt: TGTGCCAGCAGCCCCCGGCTGGGGGGACAGGGGATAGCGGGCGAGCAGTACTTC; clone_size: NA; j_call: TRBJ2-7; d_call: TRBD1; v_call: TRBV7-9
cdr3_aa: CASKVLGSYEQYF; cdr3_nt: TGTGCCAGCAAAGTTTTGGGCTCCTACGAGCAGTACTTC; clone_size: once; j_call: TRBJ2-7; d_call: NA; v_call: TRBV27
cdr3_aa: CASSHPGQGVLGANVLTF; cdr3_nt: TGTGCCAGCAGCCATCCGGGACAGGGGGTATTGGGGGCCAACGTCCTGACTTTC; clone_size: NA; j_call: TRBJ2-6; d_call: TRBD1; v_call: TRBV27
cdr3_aa: CASSAFSLNTEAFF; cdr3_nt: TGTGCCAGTAGTGCCTTCTCACTGAACACTGAAGCTTTCTTT; clone_size: NA; j_call: TRBJ1-1; d_call: NA; v_call: TRBV19
cdr3_aa: CASSFPGTGTNEQFF; cdr3_nt: TGTGCCAGCAGCTTCCCCGGGACAGGGACCAATGAGCAGTTCTTC; clone_size: NA; j_call: TRBJ2-1; d_call: TRBD1; v_call: TRBV11-3
cdr3_aa: CASRGQPSYEQYF; cdr3_nt: TGTGCCAGCAGGGGACAACCGTCCTACGAGCAGTACTTC; clone_size: once; j_call: TRBJ2-7; d_call: NA; v_call: TRBV6-5
cdr3_aa: CASSAGQAQWNEQFF; cdr3_nt: TGCGCCAGCAGCGCCGGACAAGCCCAGTGGAATGAGCAGTTCTTC; clone_size: once; j_call: TRBJ2-1; d_call: NA; v_call: TRBV5-1
cdr3_aa: CASSLGRGGPLFEQFF; cdr3_nt: TGTGCCAGCAGCTTAGGTCGGGGGGGCCCCCTCTTTGAGCAGTTCTTC; clone_size: NA; j_call: TRBJ2-1; d_call: TRBD2; v_call: TRBV11-2
cdr3_aa: CASKGSRYSPLHF; cdr3_nt: TGTGCCAGCAAGGGCAGTCGCTATTCACCCCTCCACTTT; clone_size: NA; j_call: TRBJ1-6; d_call: NA; v_call: TRBV6-6
cdr3_aa: CAGRQGGSGANVLTF; cdr3_nt: TGTGCCGGAAGACAGGGGGGGTCTGGGGCCAACGTCCTGACTTTC; clone_size: once; j_call: TRBJ2-6; d_call: TRBD1; v_call: TRBV10-3
cdr3_aa: CASRRGNTEAFF; cdr3_nt: TGTGCCAGCAGGAGAGGGAACACTGAAGCTTTCTTT; clone_size: few; j_call: TRBJ1-1; d_call: NA; v_call: TRBV6-5
cdr3_aa: CASSHARVGGTEAFF; cdr3_nt: TGCGCCAGCAGCCACGCTAGAGTCGGTGGGACTGAAGCTTTCTTT; clone_size: once; j_call: TRBJ1-1; d_call: NA; v_call: TRBV4-1
cdr3_aa: CASSLDTGGFGTEAFF; cdr3_nt: TGTGCCAGCAGCTTAGATACAGGGGGCTTTGGCACTGAAGCTTTCTTT; clone_size: NA; j_call: TRBJ1-1; d_call: TRBD1; v_call: TRBV7-9
cdr3_aa: CASSLTGGYEQYF; cdr3_nt: TGTGCCAGCAGCCTGACAGGGGGTTACGAGCAGTACTTC; clone_size: NA; j_call: TRBJ2-7; d_call: TRBD1; v_call: TRBV5-4
cdr3_aa: CASSYGGAYGYTF; cdr3_nt: TGTGCCAGCAGTTACGGTGGAGCCTATGGCTACACCTTC; clone_size: NA; j_call: TRBJ1-2; d_call: NA; v_call: TRBV6-5
cdr3_aa: CASSEVRIYNSPLHF; cdr3_nt: TGTGCCAGCAGTGAAGTGCGGATCTATAATTCACCCCTCCACTTT; clone_size: NA; j_call: TRBJ1-6; d_call: NA; v_call: TRBV2
cdr3_aa: CASSPPRGGVTEAFF; cdr3_nt: TGTGCCAGCAGCCCCCCTAGGGGGGGAGTAACTGAAGCTTTCTTT; clone_size: NA; j_call: TRBJ1-1; d_call: NA; v_call: TRBV9
cdr3_aa: CSVLTDEYGYTF; cdr3_nt: TGCAGCGTCTTGACCGACGAATATGGCTACACCTTC; clone_size: once; j_call: TRBJ1-2; d_call: NA; v_call: TRBV29-1
cdr3_aa: CASNRGNQPQHF; cdr3_nt: TGTGCCAGCAACAGGGGAAATCAGCCCCAGCATTTT; clone_size: NA; j_call: TRBJ1-5; d_call: TRBD1; v_call: TRBV7-9
cdr3_aa: CASSEDTYGYTF; cdr3_nt: TGTGCCAGCAGTGAGGATACCTATGGCTACACCTTC; clone_size: NA; j_call: TRBJ1-2; d_call: NA; v_call: TRBV28
cdr3_aa: CASSLAGTLGDTQYF; cdr3_nt: TGTGCCAGCAGCTTGGCCGGGACCCTCGGAGATACGCAGTATTTT; clone_size: once; j_call: TRBJ2-3; d_call: NA; v_call: TRBV5-4
cdr3_aa: CASSKVEFGSYEQYF; cdr3_nt: TGTGCCAGCAGCAAGGTCGAGTTCGGCTCCTACGAGCAGTACTTC; clone_size: large; j_call: TRBJ2-7; d_call: NA; v_call: TRBV5-6
cdr3_aa: CASSGLAGYNEQFF; cdr3_nt: TGTGCCAGCAGTGGACTAGCGGGGTACAATGAGCAGTTCTTC; clone_size: NA; j_call: TRBJ2-1; d_call: TRBD2; v_call: TRBV2
cdr3_aa: CASSPFNGNTEAFF; cdr3_nt: TGTGCCAGTAGCCCCTTTAATGGAAACACTGAAGCTTTCTTT; clone_size: NA; j_call: TRBJ1-1; d_call: NA; v_call: TRBV19
cdr3_aa: CASSPRWGVQPQHF; cdr3_nt: TGTGCCAGCAGCCCCCGATGGGGGGTCCAGCCCCAGCATTTT; clone_size: NA; j_call: TRBJ1-5; d_call: NA; v_call: TRBV7-8
cdr3_aa: CASSLVTATLHSNQPQHF; cdr3_nt: TGTGCCAGCAGCTTGGTGACAGCTACCCTCCATAGCAATCAGCCCCAGCATTTT; clone_size: few; j_call: TRBJ1-5; d_call: NA; v_call: TRBV5-8
cdr3_aa: CASSTRGQGGTEAFF; cdr3_nt: TGTGCCAGTAGTACTAGAGGGCAGGGGGGGACTGAAGCTTTCTTT; clone_size: NA; j_call: TRBJ1-1; d_call: TRBD1; v_call: TRBV19
cdr3_aa: CASSEAPYSGNTIYF; cdr3_nt: TGTGCCAGCAGTGAAGCTCCCTACTCTGGAAACACCATATATTTT; clone_size: NA; j_call: TRBJ1-3; d_call: NA; v_call: TRBV2
cdr3_aa: CASSLSSYRVNTEAFF; cdr3_nt: TGTGCCAGCTCACTTTCGTCGTACAGGGTGAACACTGAAGCTTTCTTT; clone_size: NA; j_call: TRBJ1-1; d_call: NA; v_call: TRBV18
cdr3_aa: CASSRSDRDYEQYF; cdr3_nt: TGTGCCAGCAGTCGGAGCGACAGGGACTACGAGCAGTACTTC; clone_size: NA; j_call: TRBJ2-7; d_call: TRBD1; v_call: TRBV11-3